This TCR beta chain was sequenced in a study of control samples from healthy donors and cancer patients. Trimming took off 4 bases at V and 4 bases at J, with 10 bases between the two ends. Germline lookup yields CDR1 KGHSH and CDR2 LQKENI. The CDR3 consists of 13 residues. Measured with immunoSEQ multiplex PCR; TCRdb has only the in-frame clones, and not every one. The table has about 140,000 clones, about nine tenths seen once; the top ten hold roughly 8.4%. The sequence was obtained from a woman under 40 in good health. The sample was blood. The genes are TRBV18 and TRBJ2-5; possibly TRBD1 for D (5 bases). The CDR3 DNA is TGTGCCAGCTCACTGACAGTTCCAGAGACCCAGTACTTC. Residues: CASSLTVPETQYF.